This entry is about one TCR beta chain. V lost 6 bases and J lost 4; bases outside the gene matches: 11. Germline V gene data show CDR1 as MDHEN and CDR2 as SYDVKM. There are 17 residues in the CDR3. This entry is derived from a study of T cells in Graves' hyperthyroidism and ophthalmopathy. The hyperthyroidism patients had all been newly diagnosed, and their disease duration was under 2 months. Their ages ranged from 18 to 65 years. Exclusion criteria comprised uncontrolled infection, other autoimmune disease, pregnancy or lactation. Amplification yielded TCR beta CDR3 regions, with RNA transcripts as the source. During a first-round RT-PCR of the TCR CDR3, the HTBI primer set was used. TCRdb reprocessed the multiplex PCR reads with MiXCR, giving one entry per CDR3 protein. The sample yields over 650,000 distinct CDR3 sequences, about 16% seen once.

The TCR originated in a man younger than 35 with Graves' hyperthyroidism. Material: blood. The gene calls are TRBV28 and TRBJ2-5, with 13 bases identical to TRBD2. The CDR3 bases are TGTGCCAGCAGCCCAACGGTGGGACTAGCGGGACGAGAGACCCAGTACTTC. It specifies CASSPTVGLAGRETQYF.